This T cell receptor beta chain was profiled in a study of blood T cell repertoires in COVID-19. Study-level background: From the United States, Italy and Spain came samples of acute and convalescent COVID-19. Nucleic acid was either cDNA or gDNA, and it came from T cells, B-cell-depleted T cells, or PBMCs.

Original processing methods: For nucleated cells, counts were estimated from reference gene primer amplification. The repertoire was sequenced with immunoSEQ multiplex PCR; TCRdb's copy has only in-frame clones and lacks some. That table supplies the V and J calls and clone size; D and trimming were determined from the DNA. The sample lists about 66,000 clones, under 90% seen once, with less than 1.5% in the top ten. The CDR3 length is 16 residues. V lost 6 bases and J 4 bases, leaving 16 bases between the germline ends. CDR1 and CDR2 from the germline V gene are ENHRY and SYGVKD. The chain uses TRBV10-3 and TRBJ2-6, with D maybe TRBD2 (5 bases). Input material: peripheral blood. This TCR was sampled from a man aged 60 to 75 with acute or convalescent COVID-19. CDR3 in amino acids: CAIREGQPGGANVLTF. In nucleotides, the CDR3 is TGTGCCATCAGAGAGGGCCAACCGGGAGGGGCCAACGTCCTGACTTTC.